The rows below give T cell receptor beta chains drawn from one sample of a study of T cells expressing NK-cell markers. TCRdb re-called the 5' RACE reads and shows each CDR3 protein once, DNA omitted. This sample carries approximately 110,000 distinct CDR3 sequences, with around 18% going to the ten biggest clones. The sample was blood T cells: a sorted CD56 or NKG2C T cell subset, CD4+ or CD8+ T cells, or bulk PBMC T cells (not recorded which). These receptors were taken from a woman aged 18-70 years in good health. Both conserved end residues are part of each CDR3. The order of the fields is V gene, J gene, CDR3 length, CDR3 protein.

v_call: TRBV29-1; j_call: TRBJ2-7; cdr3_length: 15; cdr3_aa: CSVGLGASGVYEQYF
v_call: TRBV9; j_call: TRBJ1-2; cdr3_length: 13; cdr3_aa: CASSVGQEDGYTF
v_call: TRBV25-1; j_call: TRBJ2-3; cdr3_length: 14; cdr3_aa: CASSRGGAADTQYF
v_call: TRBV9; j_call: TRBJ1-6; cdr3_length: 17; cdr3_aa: CASSSDRQSSYNSPLHF
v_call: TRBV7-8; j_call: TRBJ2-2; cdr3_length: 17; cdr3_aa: CASSFWTDQVFVGELFF
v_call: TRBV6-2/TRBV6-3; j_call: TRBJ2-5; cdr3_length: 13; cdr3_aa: CASRPTGDETQYF
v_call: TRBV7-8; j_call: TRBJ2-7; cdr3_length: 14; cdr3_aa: CASSLSGSSYEQYF
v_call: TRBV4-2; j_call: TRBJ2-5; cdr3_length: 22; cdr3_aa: CASSQIPVTSGGAAVYQETQYF
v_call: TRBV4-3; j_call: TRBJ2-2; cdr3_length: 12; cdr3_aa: CASSQADGELFF
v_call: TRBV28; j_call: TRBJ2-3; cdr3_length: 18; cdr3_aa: CASSVGTSGTHPTDTQYF
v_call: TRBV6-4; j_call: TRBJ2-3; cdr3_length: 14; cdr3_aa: CASSDSLEPDTQYF
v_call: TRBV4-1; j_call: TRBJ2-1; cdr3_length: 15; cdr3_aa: CASSHLASGRNEQFF
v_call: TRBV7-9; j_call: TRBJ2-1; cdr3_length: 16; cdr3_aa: CASSPSRDYGGNEQFF